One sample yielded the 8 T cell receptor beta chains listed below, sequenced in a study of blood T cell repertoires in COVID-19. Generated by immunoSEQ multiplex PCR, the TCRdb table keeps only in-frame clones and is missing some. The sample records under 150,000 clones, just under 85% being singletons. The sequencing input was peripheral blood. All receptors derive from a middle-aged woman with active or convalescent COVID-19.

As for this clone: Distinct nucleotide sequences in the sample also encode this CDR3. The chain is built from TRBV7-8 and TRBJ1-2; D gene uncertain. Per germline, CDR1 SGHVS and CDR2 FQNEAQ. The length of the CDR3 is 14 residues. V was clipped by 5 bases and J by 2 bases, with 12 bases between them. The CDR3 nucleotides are TGTGCCAGCAGCCGAGATACGGGGAACTATGGCTACACCTTC. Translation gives CASSRDTGNYGYTF.

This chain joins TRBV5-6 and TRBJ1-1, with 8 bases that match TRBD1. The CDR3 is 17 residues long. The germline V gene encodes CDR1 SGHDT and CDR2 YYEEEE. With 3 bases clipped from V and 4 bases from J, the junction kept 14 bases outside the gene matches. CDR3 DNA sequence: TGTGCCAGCAGCTCCTCAGGACGGCAGGGGGCGAGCACTGAAGCTTTCTTT. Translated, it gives CASSSSGRQGASTEAFF.

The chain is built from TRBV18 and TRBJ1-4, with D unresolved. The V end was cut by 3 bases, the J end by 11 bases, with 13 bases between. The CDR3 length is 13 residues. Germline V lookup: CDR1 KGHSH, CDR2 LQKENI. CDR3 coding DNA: TGTGCCAGCTCACCGGACTTAGCGGATAAACTGTTTTTT. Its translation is CASSPDLADKLFF.

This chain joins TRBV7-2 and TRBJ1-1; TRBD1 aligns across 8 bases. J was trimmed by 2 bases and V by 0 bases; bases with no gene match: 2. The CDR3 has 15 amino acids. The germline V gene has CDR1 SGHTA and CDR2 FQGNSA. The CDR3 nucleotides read TGTGCCAGCAGCTTAGCGACAGGGGTCAACACTGAAGCTTTCTTT. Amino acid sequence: CASSLATGVNTEAFF.

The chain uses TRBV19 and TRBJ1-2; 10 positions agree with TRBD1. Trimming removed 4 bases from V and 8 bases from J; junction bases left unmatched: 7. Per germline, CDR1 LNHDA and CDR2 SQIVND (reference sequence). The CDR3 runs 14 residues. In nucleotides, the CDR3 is TGTGCCAGTAGTACGGGACAGGGGCCGTGGGGCTACACCTTC. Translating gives CASSTGQGPWGYTF.

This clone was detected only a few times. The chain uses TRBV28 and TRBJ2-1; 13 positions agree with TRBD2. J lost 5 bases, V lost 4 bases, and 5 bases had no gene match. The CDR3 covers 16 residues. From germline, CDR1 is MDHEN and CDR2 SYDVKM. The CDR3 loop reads CASSSGTSGAHNEQFF. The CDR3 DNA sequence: TGTGCCAGCAGTTCCGGGACTAGCGGGGCCCACAATGAGCAGTTCTTC.

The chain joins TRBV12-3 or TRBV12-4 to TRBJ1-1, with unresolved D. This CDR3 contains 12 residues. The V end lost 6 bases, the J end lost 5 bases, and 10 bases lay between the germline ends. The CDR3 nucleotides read TGTGCCAGCAGGAAACCGGGGACTGAAGCTTTCTTT. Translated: CASRKPGTEAFF.

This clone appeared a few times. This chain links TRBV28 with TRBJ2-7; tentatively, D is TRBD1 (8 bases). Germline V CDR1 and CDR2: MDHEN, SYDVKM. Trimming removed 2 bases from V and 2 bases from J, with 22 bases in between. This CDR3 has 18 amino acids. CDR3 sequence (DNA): TGTGCCAGCAGTTTAATGGTTTGGGGGGGACAGGCGCCCTACGAGCAGTACTTC. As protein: CASSLMVWGGQAPYEQYF.